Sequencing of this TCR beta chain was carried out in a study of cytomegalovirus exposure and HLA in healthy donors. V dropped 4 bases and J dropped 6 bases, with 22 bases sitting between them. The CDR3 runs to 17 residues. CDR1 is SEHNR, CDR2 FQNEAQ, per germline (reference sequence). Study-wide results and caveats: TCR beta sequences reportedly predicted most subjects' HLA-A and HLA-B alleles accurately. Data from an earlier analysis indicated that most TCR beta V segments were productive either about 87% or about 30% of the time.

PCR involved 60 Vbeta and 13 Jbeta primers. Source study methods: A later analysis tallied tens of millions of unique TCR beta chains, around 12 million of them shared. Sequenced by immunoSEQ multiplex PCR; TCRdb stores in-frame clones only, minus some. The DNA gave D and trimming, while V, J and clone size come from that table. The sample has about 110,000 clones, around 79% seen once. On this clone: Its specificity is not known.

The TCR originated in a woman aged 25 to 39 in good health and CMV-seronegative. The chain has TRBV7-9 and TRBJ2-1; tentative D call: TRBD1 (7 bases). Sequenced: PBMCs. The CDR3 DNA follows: TGTGCCAGCAGCTCCATATCCGGATGGCAGGGGGGCAATGAGCAGTTCTTC. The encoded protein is CASSSISGWQGGNEQFF.